The 28 T cell receptor beta chains listed next were all sequenced from one sample in a study of T cells after yellow fever vaccination. One entry per CDR3 protein results from TCRdb running MiXCR on the 5' RACE reads. This table holds about 130,000 distinct CDR3 sequences, 7.4% found once. The specimen was CD4+ T cells sorted from PBMCs, collected around 10 days after the first yellow fever vaccination. Receptor source: a man in his late teens or twenties who received the YFV17D yellow fever vaccine.

There are many counts of this clonotype. CDR3 nucleotide sequence: TGTGCCAGCTCACCCTCGTCAGGGGATGGCTACACCTTC. Its translation is CASSPSSGDGYTF. V gene TRBV18 combines with J gene TRBJ1-2, with D tentatively TRBD1 (6 bases). V lost 3 bases, J lost 6 bases, and 11 bases lay in between. This CDR3 comprises 13 residues. Germline V gives CDR1 KGHSH, CDR2 LQKENI.

This clonotype was detected many times. The V call is TRBV6-1, the J call TRBJ2-6; D gene unclear. Trimming took 8 bases from V and 1 from J, leaving 15 bases between them. CDR3 length: 16 residues. CDR1 and CDR2 (germline): MNHNS, SASEGT. The CDR3 DNA reads TGTGCCAGCTCCCCTATGTGGGGTTCTGGGGCCAACGTCCTGACTTTC. Protein sequence: CASSPMWGSGANVLTF.

This clonotype was seen more than once but under ten times. This sequence joins TRBV13 and TRBJ2-3, with D possibly matching TRBD2 (5 bases). The CDR3 is 13 amino acids. V shed 9 bases and J shed 1 base, with 11 bases lying between them. Germline V CDR1 and CDR2: PRHDT, FYEKMQ (reference sequence). Written as DNA, the CDR3 is TGTGCCAGTAAGCGGAGAGGCACAGATACGCAGTATTTT. Amino acids: CASKRRGTDTQYF.

A note on this clonotype: This may come from a read error, since a much larger clone is one base off. V is TRBV6-1 and J is TRBJ1-6; perhaps TRBD1 as D (5 bases). This CDR3 region has 17 residues. V was pared by 6 bases and J by 10 bases, with 25 bases between. CDR1 is MNHNS, CDR2 SASEGT, per germline. CDR3 sequence (DNA): TGTGCCAGCAGACCCCGTGGGACCGGATTAGCTAAATCACCCCTCCACTTT. As protein: CASRPRGTGLAKSPLHF.

This clonotype appeared many times. The chain joins TRBV5-1 to TRBJ2-1; possibly TRBD1 or TRBD2 for D (5 bases each). The CDR3 loop spans 15 amino acids. With 1 base removed from V and 5 bases from J, the gap between germline ends came to 13 bases. Germline loops: CDR1 SGHRS, CDR2 YFSETQ. The CDR3, as DNA: TGCGCCAGCAGCTTGTCGGGGCAGGCGAACAATGAGCAGTTCTTC. This translates into CASSLSGQANNEQFF.

CDR3 in amino acids: CASSFRQGYEQYF. CDR3 sequence (DNA): TGTGCCAGCAGCTTTCGCCAGGGCTACGAGCAGTACTTC. The chain combines TRBV7-9 with TRBJ2-7; perhaps TRBD1 as D (5 bases). In germline, CDR1 is SEHNR, CDR2 FQNEAQ (reference sequence). Between the trimmed V and J ends, which lost 3 bases and 3 bases, there was a span of 9 bases. This CDR3 comprises 13 residues.

This clonotype was found many times. This chain uses TRBV12-3 or TRBV12-4 with TRBJ1-1; weak D call: TRBD1 (5 bases). V lost 2 bases and J 5 bases, leaving 15 bases between the germline ends. The CDR3 loop spans 15 amino acids. The CDR3 sequence: CASSLSAAGTTEAFF. The CDR3 bases are TGTGCCAGCAGTTTATCCGCGGCAGGGACTACTGAAGCTTTCTTT.

This clonotype was detected ten times or more. This chain uses TRBV7-2 with TRBJ1-4, with unresolved D. V gave up 1 base and J gave up 8 bases, with 17 bases separating them. CDR1 SGHTA and CDR2 FQGNSA come from the germline V gene. CDR3 length equals 16 residues. The CDR3 loop is CASSLEGRRNSEKLFF. DNA of the CDR3: TGTGCCAGCAGCTTAGAAGGTCGTCGGAACTCCGAAAAACTGTTTTTT.

This clonotype was seen more than once but under ten times. The chain is built from TRBV12-3 or TRBV12-4 and TRBJ2-1; D gene unclear. Trimming stripped 1 base from V and 15 bases from J, with 13 bases between. CDR3 length equals 12 residues. The CDR3 region has the DNA TGTGCCAGCAGTTTAGTCAGGTCATCTCCGTTCTTC. This sequence encodes CASSLVRSSPFF.

This clonotype was found many times. The chain carries TRBV20-1 and TRBJ1-5; D gene unclear. This CDR3 comprises 13 residues. Trimming took 5 bases from V and 0 from J, leaving 8 bases between them. The germline CDR1 and CDR2 sequences are DFQATT and SNEGSKA (reference sequence). For the CDR3, the DNA is TGCAGTGCTCCTGACAATAGCAATCAGCCCCAGCATTTT. Encoded protein: CSAPDNSNQPQHF.

This clonotype was observed a handful of times. The genes are TRBV19 and TRBJ2-7; D is possibly TRBD1 (6 bases). The V gene's germline CDR1 is LNHDA and CDR2 SQIVND (reference sequence). Between the trimmed V and J ends, which lost 8 bases and 0 bases, there was a span of 20 bases. The CDR3 loop spans 16 amino acids. As DNA, the CDR3 is TGTGCCAGTCCAGAAAAAGACAGGAATAGCTCCTACGAGCAGTACGTC. Amino acids: CASPEKDRNSSYEQYV.

This clonotype was detected many times. This chain connects TRBV5-1 to TRBJ2-2, with D perhaps being TRBD1 or TRBD2 (5 bases each). Trimming stripped 1 base from V and 0 bases from J, with 10 bases between. Germline lookup yields CDR1 SGHRS and CDR2 YFSETQ. CDR3 size: 16 residues. The CDR3 is CASSLPGPANTGELFF. The CDR3 nucleotides are TGCGCCAGCAGCTTGCCGGGACCAGCGAACACCGGGGAGCTGTTTTTT.

This clonotype came up a few times. This rearrangement joins TRBV4-2 to TRBJ1-2; D unresolved. CDR1 and CDR2 (germline): LGHNA, YNFKEQ. Between the trimmed V and J ends, which lost 4 bases and 7 bases, there was a span of 16 bases. CDR3 length: 14 residues. CDR3 DNA: TGTGCCAGCAGCCCAAGGGAGGGAGACGGTGGCTACACCTTC. Residues: CASSPREGDGGYTF.

This clonotype was recorded a few times. The chain recombines TRBV3-1 with TRBJ2-5; 7 bases are shared with TRBD1. V gave up 5 bases and J gave up 2 bases; unmatched junction bases: 8. CDR1 and CDR2 from the germline V gene are LGHDT and YNNKEL (reference sequence). The CDR3 length is 15 residues. This chain's CDR3 is CASSDRQGVQETQYF. CDR3 coding DNA: TGTGCCAGCAGCGATAGACAGGGAGTACAAGAGACCCAGTACTTC.

This clonotype was recorded many times. This chain joins TRBV5-1 and TRBJ2-4, with D maybe TRBD2 (6 bases). From germline, CDR1 is SGHRS and CDR2 YFSETQ. The CDR3 loop spans 14 amino acids. The V end lost 3 bases, the J end lost 6 bases, and 13 bases lay between the germline ends. The CDR3 DNA reads TGCGCCAGCAGCTCCGAGTGGGGAGGAAACATTCAGTACTTC. Its protein product is CASSSEWGGNIQYF.

In this sample, this clonotype turned up a few times. The chain couples TRBV3-1 to TRBJ2-1; maybe TRBD1 (6 bases). V dropped 4 bases and J dropped 4 bases, with 14 bases sitting between them. Germline V gene data show CDR1 as LGHDT and CDR2 as YNNKEL (reference sequence). CDR3 length: 15 amino acids. For the CDR3, the DNA is TGTGCCAGCAGCCCAGGGACACTGATTTACAATGAGCAGTTCTTC. This gives the protein CASSPGTLIYNEQFF.

In its sample, this clonotype was seen many times. The chain uses TRBV7-2 and TRBJ1-1; 7 bases align to TRBD1. Germline loops: CDR1 SGHTA, CDR2 FQGNSA. The CDR3 loop spans 14 amino acids. With 2 bases clipped from V and 11 bases from J, the junction kept 11 bases outside the gene matches. The CDR3 is CASSLPGTVVGAFF. The CDR3 DNA sequence: TGTGCCAGCAGCTTACCCGGGACAGTGGTTGGGGCTTTCTTT.

There are many counts of this clonotype. V gene TRBV6-2 or TRBV6-3 combines with J gene TRBJ2-5, with TRBD2 identical over 12 bases. After removal of 2 bases from V and 4 bases from J, the junction contained 8 bases not matched to a gene. There are 17 residues in the CDR3. Germline values: CDR1 MNHEY, CDR2 SVGEGT. The CDR3 DNA reads TGTGCCAGCAGTTACAACCTAGCGGGGGGGCCTCGAGAGACCCAGTACTTC. It yields the protein CASSYNLAGGPRETQYF.

In its sample, this clonotype was seen many times. The J gene is TRBJ1-3, the V gene TRBV7-9; no firm D call. V lost 2 bases and J 0 bases, leaving 14 bases between the germline ends. Germline V gene lookup returns CDR1 SEHNR and CDR2 FQNEAQ (reference sequence). CDR3 length: 17 residues. The CDR3 sequence: CASSLLGRLSSGNTIYF. As DNA, the CDR3 is TGTGCCAGCAGCTTATTGGGTCGGCTGAGCTCTGGAAACACCATATATTTT.

This clonotype has a handful of counts. The V gene is TRBV7-2, the J gene TRBJ2-5; no reliable D call. Between the trimmed V and J ends, which lost 7 bases and 5 bases, there was a span of 8 bases. The CDR3 consists of 11 residues. Germline assignment: CDR1 SGHTA and CDR2 FQGNSA. This CDR3 reads CASNQQETQYF. CDR3 sequence (DNA): TGTGCCAGCAATCAACAGGAGACCCAGTACTTC.

The chain couples TRBV20-1 to TRBJ1-5, with D maybe TRBD1 (5 bases). Trimming pared 3 bases from V and 1 base from J, leaving 10 bases between. CDR1 DFQATT and CDR2 SNEGSKA come from the germline V gene (reference sequence). There are 14 residues in the CDR3. CDR3 DNA: TGCAGTGCTAGCTCGGGGCACAGCAATCAGCCCCAGCATTTT. Amino acids: CSASSGHSNQPQHF.

This clonotype has at least ten counts. This chain uses TRBV6-2 or TRBV6-3 with TRBJ2-5; 7 bases agree with TRBD1. CDR3 size: 12 residues. Germline V lookup: CDR1 MNHEY, CDR2 SVGEGT. Trimming at V came to 8 bases and at J to 1 base, leaving 1 base not matched to a gene. The CDR3 loop reads CASGTVQETQYF. The CDR3 DNA reads as TGTGCCAGCGGGACAGTCCAAGAGACCCAGTACTTC.

There are a few counts of this clonotype. The rearrangement links TRBV11-2 to TRBJ2-5; 10 positions agree with TRBD2. J lost 2 bases, V lost 5 bases, and 17 bases had no gene match. The CDR3 extends over 19 amino acids. Germline-derived CDR1 and CDR2 are SGHAT and FQNNGV. DNA of the CDR3: TGTGCCAGCAGCCCCGGCCCAGGCTCAGCGGGGGGGTTTCAAGAGACCCAGTACTTC. Protein: CASSPGPGSAGGFQETQYF.

This clonotype has at least ten counts. The V call is TRBV20-1, the J call TRBJ2-7; D unresolved. Germline V lookup: CDR1 DFQATT, CDR2 SNEGSKA (reference sequence). The V gene lost 1 base and the J gene lost 4 bases, with 14 bases spanning the gap. CDR3 length equals 14 residues. The CDR3 DNA reads TGCAGTGCTAGAGGGGCGTTATTCGGGTACGAGCAGTACTTC. The encoded protein is CSARGALFGYEQYF.

The sample holds many counts of this clonotype. V and J are TRBV24-1 and TRBJ2-1; possibly TRBD2 for D (6 bases). The CDR3 spans 15 residues. V lost 4 bases, J lost 9 bases, and 18 bases lay in between. The germline CDR1 and CDR2 sequences are KGHDR and SFDVKD. For the CDR3, the DNA is TGTGCCACCAGTGAGGGGACTTTCTCCTATCTTGAGCAGTTCTTC. This codes for CATSEGTFSYLEQFF.

This clonotype was observed many times. This chain uses TRBV4-1 with TRBJ2-2; TRBD1 agrees at 10 bases. Looked up from germline, CDR1 is MGHRA and CDR2 is YSYEKL. The CDR3 has 12 amino acids. This chain's CDR3 is CGQGAVNGELFF. CDR3 nucleotides: TGCGGACAGGGGGCGGTAAACGGGGAGCTGTTTTTT.

Ten or more counts support this clonotype. J is TRBJ2-2 and V is TRBV20-1; the D gene could be TRBD1 or TRBD2 (6 bases each). The CDR3 covers 14 residues. Germline V CDR1 and CDR2: DFQATT, SNEGSKA (reference sequence). Trimming stripped 2 bases from V and 6 bases from J, with 13 bases between. The CDR3 loop reads CSARPGAVAGELFF. The CDR3 DNA follows: TGCAGTGCTAGACCGGGGGCCGTTGCCGGGGAGCTGTTTTTT.

There are a few counts of this clonotype. The chain combines TRBV6-5 with TRBJ2-2; no clear D gene. The germline gives CDR1 MNHEY, CDR2 SVGAGI. This CDR3 has 15 amino acids. Trimming removed 2 bases from V and 6 bases from J, with 13 bases in between. DNA for the CDR3: TGTGCCAGCAGTTACCTTAGCCTAGTCTCCGGGGAGCTGTTTTTT. Translated: CASSYLSLVSGELFF.